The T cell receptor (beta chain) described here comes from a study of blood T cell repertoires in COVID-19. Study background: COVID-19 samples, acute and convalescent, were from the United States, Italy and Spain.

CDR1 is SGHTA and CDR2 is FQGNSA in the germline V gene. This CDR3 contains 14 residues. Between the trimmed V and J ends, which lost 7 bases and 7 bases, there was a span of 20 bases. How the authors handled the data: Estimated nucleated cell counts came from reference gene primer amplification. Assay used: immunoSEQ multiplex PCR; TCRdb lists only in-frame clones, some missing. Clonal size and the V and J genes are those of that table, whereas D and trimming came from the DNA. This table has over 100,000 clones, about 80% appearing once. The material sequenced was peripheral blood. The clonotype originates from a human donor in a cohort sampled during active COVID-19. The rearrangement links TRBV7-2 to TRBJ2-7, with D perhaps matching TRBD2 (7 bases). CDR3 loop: CASTLGGALGEQYF. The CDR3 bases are TGTGCCAGCACCCTGGGGGGGGCGCTTGGAGAGCAGTACTTC.